This TCR beta chain was identified during a study of blood T cells in healthy people across ages. Study-wide results and caveats: A greater number of naive CD4+ cells and higher diversity distinguished long-lived donors from aged donors.

The CDR3 is made up of 15 amino acids. Trimming stripped 0 bases from V and 5 bases from J, with 12 bases between. Germline CDR1 and CDR2: SGDLS and YYNGEE. This clonotype has a handful of counts. Its target is unknown. Combining a sample-barcoded 5' primer with a J-beta primer mix, a second PCR ran for 7 to 11 cycles. The authors tagged each cDNA molecule using a template-switch adaptor with 12 random nucleotides. Any given sample supplied a minimum of 2.5 million CDR3-containing paired-end reads. MiXCR, applied by TCRdb to the 5' RACE reads, yields one record per CDR3 protein. The sample lists around 1.5 million distinct CDR3 sequences, about 43% occurring once.

This chain joins TRBV9 and TRBJ2-1; possibly TRBD1 or TRBD2 for D (6 bases each). Sequencing used blood. The clonotype comes from a woman in her late teens or twenties in good health. CDR3 sequence (DNA): TGTGCCAGCAGCGTAGGCGGGGACAACAACAATGAGCAGTTCTTC. Translation: CASSVGGDNNNEQFF.